The present TCR beta chain was sequenced within a study of shared clonotypes between healthy human individuals (dated by TCRdb to the early 2020s). As for the study more broadly: The cohort included a few men and a couple of women between 18 and 49 years of age. Between about 0.8 and 9.5 billion PBMCs per donor were obtained by leukapheresis. To increase sequencing depth and limit assay-specific biases, TCR repertoire library preparation and sequencing were carried out by different laboratories using diverse techniques. To estimate repertoire size and how much clonotype sharing occurs between individuals, the study deeply sequenced the blood TCR repertoires of about five healthy adults. For each donor, CD4 naive and CD4 memory were each given three plates, CD8 naive was given two plates, and CD8 memory was given one plate. Overall study outcomes, separate from this receptor: Sharing across several donors was observed for 4.5% to 6.5% of naive CD4, 3% to 3.5% of naive CD8, around 2.5% of memory CD4, and roughly 0.4% of memory CD8 clonotypes. Pairwise subsampling led to the expectation that sequencing depth would affect the degree of clonotype sharing among donors. Clonotypes shared by all four sorted-subset donors showed higher generation probabilities than non-shared clonotypes. Larger estimated clonotype richness was generally found for naive subsets than for memory subsets. Sampling was restricted to blood, and TCR repertoires in tissue are likely to differ from TCR repertoires in blood. Because the study included only a small number of donors, the genetic and exposure-history diversity represented was limited. Even with the large sequencing depth, rarefaction of the sorted-subset datasets indicated that sequencing was incomplete.

Donors were healthy HIV-negative adults with no recently reported acute infections or vaccinations. All donors were Caucasian adults living in Nashville, Tennessee, USA. Magnetic negative selection was used to enrich CD4+ T cells, after which naive cells were positively selected on CD45RA and the negative fraction became the memory subset. After blood collection by leukapheresis, PBMCs were isolated using Ficoll-Histopaque density gradient centrifugation and then cryopreserved in the vapor phase of liquid nitrogen. Analytical flow cytometry was used to check the purity and quantity of each magnetically sorted T cell population. From each sorted fraction, genomic DNA was isolated and quantified by UV absorbance on a Nanodrop 2000c. Note on this clone: Its antigen is unknown. No base qualities exist here, and no much larger clone lies one base off it.

Using the deep immunoSEQ assay, multiplex PCR amplified TCR CDR3 regions from genomic DNA. Extracted genomic DNA from each cell subset was spread evenly across all wells of several immunoSEQ 96-well plates, with each plate serving as a replicate. For sorted subsets, 200 to 250 ng of genomic DNA, equivalent to around 31,000 T cell genomes, went into each replicate PCR. Purified libraries were measured with a Qubit 3.0 fluorometer, size-checked on a Bioanalyzer 2100, and measured again with the KAPA Library Quantification kit. Every immunoSEQ 96-well plate was sequenced on a dedicated single-read 150-cycle Illumina NextSeq 550 flow cell. The original methods were these. Because only junctional sequences without quality scores were contained in the immunoSEQ output, filtering matching that applied to full-length reads could not be performed. Sequences were annotated with PyIR, a Python wrapper for IgBLAST v1.9, using IMGT germline references to assign V/J genes and CDR3. Any read was removed if the V/J assignment was weak (E-value above 1e-6), the CDR3 was missing, or the read contained stop codons, out-of-frame junctions, or ambiguous translated residues. A V3J clonotype was defined by an identical inferred V gene, J gene, and CDR3 amino acid sequence. Percentage overlap between repertoires was calculated by dividing the number of shared unique clonotypes by the size of the smaller repertoire. Repertoire richness was assessed with RTK rarefaction, the Chao1 estimator, and Recon v2.1 estimates of unobserved clonotypes. Generation probabilities for all TCRbeta clonotypes obtained by the gDNA method from four donors were computed using OLGA. TCRdb took over this immuneACCESS table, retaining in-frame rearrangements with V and J assigned. Such tables are incomplete; in checked studies, under half of the missing clones stem from an unresolved V gene, and the remainder is unexplained. Clone size and V and J calls were adopted from that table, with D and trimming inferred from the DNA. Across this sample there are over a million clones, with about 75% seen only once. Together, the top ten hold about 1.5% of the sample.

The CDR3 has 14 amino acids, counting the end cysteine and phenylalanine. The kept DNA is CDR3 alone, 42 bases in frame from the first base. From the germline V gene (reference sequence), CDR1 is PRHDT and CDR2 is FYEKMQ. The V and J ends are trimmed by 4 bases and 2 bases, leaving 11 bases between them. The receptor's source is a man aged 18-30 years in good health. Sequencing was done on a sample of memory CD4+ T cells sorted from blood. In the paper's terms, the cell subset or site label means: CD45RA-negative fraction. The chain was built from TRBV13 and TRBJ2-5; the D segment cannot be called with confidence. This receptor carries the CDR3 CASSYDNRQETQYF. The DNA sequence is as follows: TGTGCCAGCAGCTACGACAACCGACAAGAGACCCAGTACTTC. Joined to the reference TRBV13 and TRBJ2-5 proteins, this CDR3 gives the full variable domain: AAGVIQSPRHLIKEKRETATLKCYPIPRHDTVYWYQQGPGQDPQFLISFYEKMQSDKGSIPDRFSAQQFSDYHSELNMSSLELGDSALYFCASSYDNRQETQYFGPGTRLLVL.